This is a list of T cell receptor beta chains from one sample in a study of blood T cell repertoires in COVID-19. Method: immunoSEQ multiplex PCR; TCRdb's copy keeps in-frame clones and lacks some. The sample consists of 200,000 to 250,000 clones, nearly 90% of them appearing once. Sequencing was done on a sample of peripheral blood. These receptors were obtained from a woman younger than 35 who had recovered from COVID-19. The CDR3 runs from the conserved cysteine through the conserved F or W. A D gene is named only where the DNA matches it firmly. Clone size is not always given. Where it is, it says once, few, many or a class for expanded clones.

J,size,V,D,CDR3,DNA
TRBJ1-4,once,TRBV18,.,CASSLYSRILNEKLFF,TGTGCCAGCTCACTATACTCACGGATACTAAATGAAAAACTGTTTTTT
TRBJ2-7,.,TRBV14,.,CASSQHYEQYF,TGTGCCAGCAGCCAACACTACGAGCAGTACTTC
TRBJ2-7,.,TRBV12-3/TRBV12-4,.,CASSPSSYEQYF,TGTGCCAGCAGTCCGAGCTCCTACGAGCAGTACTTC
TRBJ2-7,.,TRBV4-1,TRBD2,CASSQSRLADHYEQYF,TGCGCCAGCAGCCAAAGCAGACTAGCGGACCACTACGAGCAGTACTTC
TRBJ2-1,once,TRBV5-6,TRBD1,CASSVGQGQEQFF,TGTGCCAGCAGCGTGGGACAGGGACAAGAGCAGTTCTTC
TRBJ2-1,.,TRBV6-4,TRBD1,CASSPGQGSYNEQFF,TGTGCCAGCAGTCCCGGACAGGGCTCCTACAATGAGCAGTTCTTC
TRBJ1-1,once,TRBV9,.,CASSPGTLNTEAFF,TGTGCCAGCAGCCCCGGGACATTGAACACTGAAGCTTTCTTT
TRBJ2-7,.,TRBV20-1,.,CSASPMGSNYEQYF,TGCAGTGCTAGTCCCATGGGCTCAAACTACGAGCAGTACTTC
TRBJ1-2,.,TRBV10-3,TRBD1,CAISGTGVYGYTF,TGTGCCATTTCCGGGACAGGGGTCTATGGCTACACCTTC
TRBJ1-5,.,TRBV18,.,CASSDGGSNQPQHF,TGTGCCAGCTCGGACGGAGGTAGCAATCAGCCCCAGCATTTT
TRBJ2-1,.,TRBV5-4,TRBD2,CASSPGTSGSNEQFF,TGTGCCAGCAGCCCCGGGACTAGCGGGAGCAATGAGCAGTTCTTC
TRBJ1-1,.,TRBV29-1,.,CSVPSRDTPNTEAFF,TGCAGCGTTCCCTCCCGGGACACACCGAACACTGAAGCTTTCTTT
TRBJ2-2,.,TRBV9,.,CASSVEERRELFF,TGTGCCAGCAGCGTGGAGGAGCGTCGGGAGCTGTTTTTT
TRBJ2-1,.,TRBV19,TRBD1,CASRRQGDYSYNEQFF,TGTGCCAGTAGACGACAGGGGGATTATTCCTACAATGAGCAGTTCTTC
TRBJ2-7,.,TRBV7-2,TRBD2,CASSPGTSASIEQYF,TGTGCCAGCAGCCCGGGGACTAGCGCCTCCATCGAGCAGTACTTC
TRBJ2-1,.,TRBV9,TRBD2,CASSISGTSGSNGGYNEQFF,TGTGCCAGCAGCATCTCCGGGACTAGCGGGAGCAACGGCGGGTACAATGAGCAGTTCTTC
TRBJ2-7,.,TRBV25-1,.,CASSGGATYEQYF,TGTGCCAGCTCAGGAGGGGCAACCTACGAGCAGTACTTC
TRBJ2-5,.,TRBV12-3/TRBV12-4,.,CASSLRRSETQYF,TGTGCCAGCAGTTTACGGCGGTCAGAGACCCAGTACTTC
TRBJ1-6,.,TRBV7-6,TRBD1,CASSPSWDRGGSPLHF,TGTGCCAGCAGCCCCTCCTGGGACAGGGGCGGCTCACCCCTCCACTTT
TRBJ1-4,.,TRBV30,.,CAWRDSREKLFF,TGTGCCTGGAGGGACAGCCGGGAAAAACTGTTTTTT
TRBJ2-7,.,TRBV7-6,TRBD2,CASSSRGLAGKYEQYF,TGTGCCAGCAGCTCCCGGGGACTAGCGGGAAAATACGAGCAGTACTTC
TRBJ1-5,.,TRBV19,.,CASRESQSDSNQPQHF,TGTGCCAGTAGAGAGAGCCAGAGCGATAGCAATCAGCCCCAGCATTTT
TRBJ2-5,.,TRBV7-6,TRBD1,CASSLLPGTVQETQYF,TGTGCCAGCAGCTTACTCCCCGGGACAGTACAAGAGACCCAGTACTTC
TRBJ2-1,.,TRBV7-2,.,CASSLETWTHSYNEQFF,TGTGCCAGCAGCTTAGAGACCTGGACTCATTCCTACAATGAGCAGTTCTTC
TRBJ2-1,.,TRBV25-1,TRBD2,CASSDETSGTYNEQFF,TGTGCCAGCAGTGATGAGACTAGCGGAACCTACAATGAGCAGTTCTTC
TRBJ2-1,.,TRBV29-1,.,CSVGGGYDEQFF,TGCAGCGTTGGCGGTGGCTACGATGAGCAGTTCTTC
TRBJ1-2,.,TRBV6-2/TRBV6-3,TRBD1,CASSPGGAVYGYTF,TGTGCCAGCAGCCCAGGGGGCGCAGTCTATGGCTACACCTTC
TRBJ2-7,.,TRBV12-3/TRBV12-4,.,CASNKSNYEQYF,TGTGCCAGCAATAAGAGTAACTACGAGCAGTACTTC
TRBJ2-5,.,TRBV12-3/TRBV12-4,TRBD1,CASSSDRVGTQYF,TGTGCCAGCAGTTCGGACAGGGTCGGGACCCAGTACTTC
TRBJ2-7,once,TRBV4-2,TRBD2,CASSQGTSGPYEQYF,TGTGCCAGCAGCCAAGGTACTAGCGGACCCTACGAGCAGTACTTC
TRBJ2-7,.,TRBV5-1,TRBD2,CASREGYEQYF,TGCGCCTCCCGGGAGGGTTACGAGCAGTACTTC
TRBJ2-7,once,TRBV15,TRBD1,CATSRDRDRAGYEQYF,TGTGCCACCAGCAGAGATCGGGACAGGGCCGGCTACGAGCAGTACTTC
TRBJ2-5,.,TRBV7-2,TRBD1,CASSRGTGTETQYF,TGTGCCAGCAGCCGTGGGACAGGGACGGAGACCCAGTACTTC
TRBJ1-2,.,TRBV11-2,.,CASSLGQLLDGYTF,TGTGCCAGCAGCTTAGGACAGCTCCTGGATGGCTACACCTTC
TRBJ2-1,.,TRBV5-4,TRBD2,CASSSTSGSKDYNEQFF,TGTGCCAGCAGCTCGACTAGCGGGAGTAAAGACTACAATGAGCAGTTCTTC
TRBJ2-3,few,TRBV7-9,TRBD2,CASSSGTSKGDTQYF,TGTGCCAGCTCTAGCGGGACCTCCAAAGGGGATACGCAGTATTTT
TRBJ1-5,.,TRBV5-1,.,CASSVGAGQPQHF,TGCGCCAGCAGCGTAGGGGCTGGTCAGCCCCAGCATTTT
TRBJ2-1,.,TRBV7-3,.,CASSLSPNFNNEQFF,TGTGCCAGCAGCCTCTCCCCTAACTTCAACAATGAGCAGTTCTTC
TRBJ1-5,.,TRBV4-2,.,CASSQDKRGQPQHF,TGTGCCAGCAGCCAAGATAAAAGAGGTCAGCCCCAGCATTTT
TRBJ1-6,.,TRBV30,.,CAWTVIADYNSPLHF,TGTGCCTGGACCGTGATCGCGGATTATAATTCACCCCTCCACTTT
TRBJ2-1,few,TRBV21-1,.,CASTLGGLYGFF,TGTGCCAGCACCCTCGGGGGGTTATATGGGTTCTTC
TRBJ1-6,.,TRBV6-1,TRBD1,CASSDIQGAYNSPLHF,TGTGCCAGCAGTGATATCCAGGGGGCCTATAATTCACCCCTCCACTTT
TRBJ2-3,.,TRBV7-9,TRBD2,CASSLGLAGISDTQYF,TGTGCCAGCAGCTTAGGGCTAGCGGGGATCTCAGATACGCAGTATTTT
TRBJ1-4,.,TRBV6-5,TRBD1,CASSYSDRPNEKLFF,TGTGCCAGCAGTTACTCGGACAGGCCTAATGAAAAACTGTTTTTT
TRBJ1-2,.,TRBV6-5,TRBD1,CASRQGSGYTF,TGTGCCAGCCGACAGGGCAGCGGCTACACCTTC
TRBJ2-7,.,TRBV19,.,CASSIGGHSYEQYF,TGTGCCAGTAGTATCGGGGGGCACTCCTACGAGCAGTACTTC
TRBJ2-7,.,TRBV6-5,TRBD2,CASMLGRAGNEQYF,TGTGCCAGCATGCTCGGGAGGGCCGGGAACGAGCAGTACTTC